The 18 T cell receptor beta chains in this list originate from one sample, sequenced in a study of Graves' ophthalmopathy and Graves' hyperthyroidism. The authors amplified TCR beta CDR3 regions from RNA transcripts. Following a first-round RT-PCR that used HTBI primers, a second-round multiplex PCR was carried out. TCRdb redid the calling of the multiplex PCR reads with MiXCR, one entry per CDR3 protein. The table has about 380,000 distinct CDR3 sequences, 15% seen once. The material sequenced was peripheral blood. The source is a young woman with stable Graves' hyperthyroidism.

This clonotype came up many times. Here the CDR3 reads CSARGQGDHQPQHF. CDR3 DNA sequence: TGCAGTGCTAGAGGGCAGGGGGATCATCAGCCCCAGCATTTT. V gene TRBV20-1 combines with J gene TRBJ1-5; 7 bases line up with TRBD1. CDR1 is DFQATT, CDR2 SNEGSKA, per germline (reference sequence). V dropped 1 base and J dropped 5; count of bases not matched to a gene: 5. This CDR3 comprises 14 residues.

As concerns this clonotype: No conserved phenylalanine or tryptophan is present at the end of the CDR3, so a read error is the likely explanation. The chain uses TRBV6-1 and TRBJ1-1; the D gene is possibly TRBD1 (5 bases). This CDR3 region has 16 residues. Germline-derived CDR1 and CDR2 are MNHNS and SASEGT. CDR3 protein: CASTPLRTIMNTGAFL. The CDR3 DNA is TGTGCCAGCACCCCTTTAAGGACAATTATGAACACTGGAGCTTTCCTT.

In DNA, the CDR3 is TGCGCCAGCAGTGACAGGAGAGGTTCACCCCTCCACTTT. Protein: CASSDRRGSPLHF. V usage is TRBV10-1 and J usage is TRBJ1-6; D is ambiguous. Trimming took 3 bases from V and 9 from J, leaving 9 bases between them. This CDR3 has 13 residues. Germline CDR1 reads WNHNN; CDR2 reads SYGVQD (reference sequence).

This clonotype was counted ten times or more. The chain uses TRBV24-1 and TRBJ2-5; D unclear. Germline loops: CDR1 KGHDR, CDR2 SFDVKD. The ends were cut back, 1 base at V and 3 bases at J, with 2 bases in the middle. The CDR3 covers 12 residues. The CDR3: CATSDFEETQYF. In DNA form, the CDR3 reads TGTGCCACCAGTGATTTCGAAGAGACCCAGTACTTC.

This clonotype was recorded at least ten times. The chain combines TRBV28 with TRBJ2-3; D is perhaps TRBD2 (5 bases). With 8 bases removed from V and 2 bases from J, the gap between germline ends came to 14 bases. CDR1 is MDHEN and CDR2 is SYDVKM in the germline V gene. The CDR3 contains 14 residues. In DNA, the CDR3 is TGTGCCAGCGGTGTTGGAGGTAACACAGATACGCAGTATTTT. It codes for CASGVGGNTDTQYF.

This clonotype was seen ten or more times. This CDR3 is CASSTTRDGYGYTF. Here the CDR3 DNA reads TGTGCCAGCAGTACAACCCGGGACGGCTATGGCTACACCTTC. V usage is TRBV27 and J usage is TRBJ1-2; D might be TRBD1 (5 bases). Germline-derived CDR1 and CDR2 are MNHEY and SMNVEV (reference sequence). The germline V and J ends were trimmed by 5 bases and 4 bases, with 14 bases remaining between them. CDR3 length: 14 residues.

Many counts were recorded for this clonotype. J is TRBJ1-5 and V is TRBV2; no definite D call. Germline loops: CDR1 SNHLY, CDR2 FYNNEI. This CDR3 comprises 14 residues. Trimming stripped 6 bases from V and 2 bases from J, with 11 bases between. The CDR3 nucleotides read TGTGCCAGCAGCCTGTCGTATGGCAATCAGCCCCAGCATTTT. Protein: CASSLSYGNQPQHF. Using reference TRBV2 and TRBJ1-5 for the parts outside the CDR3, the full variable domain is EPEVTQTPSHQVTQMGQEVILRCVPISNHLYFYWYRQILGQKVEFLVSFYNNEISEKSEIFDDQFSVERPDGSNFTLKIRSTKLEDSAMYFCASSLSYGNQPQHFGDGTRLSIL.

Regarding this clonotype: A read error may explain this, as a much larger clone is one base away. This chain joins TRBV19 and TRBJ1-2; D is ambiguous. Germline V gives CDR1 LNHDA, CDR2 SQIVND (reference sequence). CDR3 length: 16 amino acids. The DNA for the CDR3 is TGTGCCATTAGTATAATTCTACAGAGTACTAACTATGGCTACACCTTC. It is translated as CAISIILQSTNYGYTF. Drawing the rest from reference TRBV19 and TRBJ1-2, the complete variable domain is DGGITQSPKYLFRKEGQNVTLSCEQNLNHDAMYWYRQDPGQGLRLIYYSQIVNDFQKGDIAEGYSVSREKKESFPLTVTSAQKNPTAFYLCAISIILQSTNYGYTFGSGTRLTVV.

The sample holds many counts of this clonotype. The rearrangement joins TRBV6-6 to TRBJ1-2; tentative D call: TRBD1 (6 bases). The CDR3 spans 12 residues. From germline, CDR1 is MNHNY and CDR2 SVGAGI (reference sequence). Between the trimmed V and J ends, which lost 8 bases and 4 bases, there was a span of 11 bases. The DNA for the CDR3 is TGTGCCAGCGGGGGGGCGGTCTATGGCTACACCTTC. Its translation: CASGGAVYGYTF.

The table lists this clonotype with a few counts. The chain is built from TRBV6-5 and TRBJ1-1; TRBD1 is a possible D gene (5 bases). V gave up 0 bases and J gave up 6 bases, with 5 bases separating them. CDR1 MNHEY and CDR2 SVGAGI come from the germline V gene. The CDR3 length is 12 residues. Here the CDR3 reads CASSYSGAEAFF. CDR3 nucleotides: TGTGCCAGCAGTTACTCGGGGGCTGAAGCTTTCTTT.

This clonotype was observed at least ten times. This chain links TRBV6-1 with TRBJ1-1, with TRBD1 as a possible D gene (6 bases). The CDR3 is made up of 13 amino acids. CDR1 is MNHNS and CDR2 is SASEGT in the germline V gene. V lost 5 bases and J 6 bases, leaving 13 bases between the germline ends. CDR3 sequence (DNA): TGTGCCAGCAGTCAGGGGAATGACCCTGAAGCTTTCTTT. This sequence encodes CASSQGNDPEAFF.

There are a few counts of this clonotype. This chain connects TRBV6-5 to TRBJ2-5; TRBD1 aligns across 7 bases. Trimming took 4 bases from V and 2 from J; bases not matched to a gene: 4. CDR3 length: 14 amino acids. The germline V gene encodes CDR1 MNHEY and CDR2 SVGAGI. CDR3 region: CASSLNRGQETQYF. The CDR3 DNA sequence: TGTGCCAGCAGTTTAAACAGGGGACAAGAGACCCAGTACTTC.

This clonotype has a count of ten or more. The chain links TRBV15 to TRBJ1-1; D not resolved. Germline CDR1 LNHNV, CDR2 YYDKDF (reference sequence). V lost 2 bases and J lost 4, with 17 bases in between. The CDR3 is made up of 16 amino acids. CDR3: CATSRPSFPQSTEAFF. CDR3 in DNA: TGTGCCACCAGCAGACCTTCGTTCCCCCAGAGCACTGAAGCTTTCTTT.

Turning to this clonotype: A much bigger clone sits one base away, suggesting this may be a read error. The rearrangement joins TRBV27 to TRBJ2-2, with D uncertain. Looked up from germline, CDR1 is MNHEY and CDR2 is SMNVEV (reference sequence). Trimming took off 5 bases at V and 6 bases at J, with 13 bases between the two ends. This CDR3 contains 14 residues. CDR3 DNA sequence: TGTGCCAGCAGTGACCTAGGTAGGGCCGGGGAGCTGTTTTTT. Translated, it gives CASSDLGRAGELFF.

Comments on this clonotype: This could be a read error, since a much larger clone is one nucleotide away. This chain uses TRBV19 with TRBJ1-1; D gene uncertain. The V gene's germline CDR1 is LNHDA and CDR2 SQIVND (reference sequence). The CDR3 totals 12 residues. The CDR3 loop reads CATSKGNTEACF. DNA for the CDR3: TGTGCCACTTCAAAAGGGAACACTGAAGCTTGCTTT. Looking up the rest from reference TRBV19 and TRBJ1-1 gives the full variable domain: DGGITQSPKYLFRKEGQNVTLSCEQNLNHDAMYWYRQDPGQGLRLIYYSQIVNDFQKGDIAEGYSVSREKKESFPLTVTSAQKNPTAFYLCATSKGNTEACFGQGTRLTVV.

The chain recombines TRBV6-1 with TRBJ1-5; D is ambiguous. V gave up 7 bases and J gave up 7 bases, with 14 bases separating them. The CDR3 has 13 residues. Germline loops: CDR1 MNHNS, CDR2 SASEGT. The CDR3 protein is CASKRSSGQPQHF. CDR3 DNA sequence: TGTGCCAGCAAAAGATCGTCGGGCCAGCCCCAGCATTTT.

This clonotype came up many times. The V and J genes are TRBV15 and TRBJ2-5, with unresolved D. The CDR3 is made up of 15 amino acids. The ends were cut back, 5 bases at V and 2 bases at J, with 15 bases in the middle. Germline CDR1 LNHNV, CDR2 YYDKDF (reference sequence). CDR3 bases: TGTGCCACCAGCCGTCAGCCTGTGGGGCAAGAGACCCAGTACTTC. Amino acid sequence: CATSRQPVGQETQYF.

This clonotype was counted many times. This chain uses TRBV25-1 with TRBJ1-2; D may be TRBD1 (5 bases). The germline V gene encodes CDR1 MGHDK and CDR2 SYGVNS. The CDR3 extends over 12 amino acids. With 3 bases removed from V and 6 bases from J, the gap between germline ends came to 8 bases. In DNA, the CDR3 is TGTGCCAGCAGTGATGGAGGGGATGGCTACACCTTC. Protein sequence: CASSDGGDGYTF.